This T cell receptor beta chain originates from a study of shared clonotypes between healthy human individuals. The V end lost 4 bases, the J end lost 3 bases, and 17 bases lay between the germline ends. Germline V gives CDR1 SGHKS, CDR2 YYEKEE (reference sequence). The CDR3 is 15 amino acids. There were only Caucasian adults among the donors, and all lived in Nashville, Tennessee. Study processing details: In the immunoSEQ data, sequences were junction-only and lacked quality scores, so filtering differed. TCRdb's copy holds only in-frame clones and misses some; the assay was immunoSEQ multiplex PCR. V, J and clone size derive from that table, while D and trimming were established from the DNA sequence. The sample contains over 1.5 million clones, roughly 98% of which appear only once.

The clonotype originates from a man younger than 45 in good health. Sequenced input: naive CD4+ T cells sorted from blood. Subset defined: CD45RA+ positively selected. The chain is built from TRBV5-5 and TRBJ2-7; D may be TRBD2 (5 bases). CDR3 sequence (DNA): TGTGCCAGCAGCGAAGGACGGACTTTGTACTACGAGCAGTACTTC. It specifies CASSEGRTLYYEQYF.